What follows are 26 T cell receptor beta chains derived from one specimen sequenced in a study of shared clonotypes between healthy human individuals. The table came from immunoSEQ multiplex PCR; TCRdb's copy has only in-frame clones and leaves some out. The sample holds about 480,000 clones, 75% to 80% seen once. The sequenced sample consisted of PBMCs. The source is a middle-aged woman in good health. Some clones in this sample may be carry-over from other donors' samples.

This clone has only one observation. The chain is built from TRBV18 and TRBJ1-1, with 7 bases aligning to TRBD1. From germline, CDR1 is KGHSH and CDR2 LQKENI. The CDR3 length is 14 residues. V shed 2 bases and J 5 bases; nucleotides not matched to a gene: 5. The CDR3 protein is CASSPGVRGTEAFF. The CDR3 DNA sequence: TGTGCCAGCTCACCAGGGGTCAGGGGGACTGAAGCTTTCTTT. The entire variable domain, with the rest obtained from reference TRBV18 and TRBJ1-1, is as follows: NAGVMQNPRHLVRRRGQEARLRCSPMKGHSHVYWYRQLPEEGLKFMVYLQKENIIDESGMPKERFSAEFPKEGPSILRIQQVVRGDSAAYFCASSPGVRGTEAFFGQGTRLTVV.

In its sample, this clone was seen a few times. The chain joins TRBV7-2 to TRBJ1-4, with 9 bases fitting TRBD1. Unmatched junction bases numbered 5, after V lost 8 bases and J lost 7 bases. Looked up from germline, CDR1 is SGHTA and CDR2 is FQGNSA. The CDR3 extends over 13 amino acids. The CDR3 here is CASSDRGSEKLFF. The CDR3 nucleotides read TGTGCCAGCTCAGACAGGGGGAGTGAAAAACTGTTTTTT.

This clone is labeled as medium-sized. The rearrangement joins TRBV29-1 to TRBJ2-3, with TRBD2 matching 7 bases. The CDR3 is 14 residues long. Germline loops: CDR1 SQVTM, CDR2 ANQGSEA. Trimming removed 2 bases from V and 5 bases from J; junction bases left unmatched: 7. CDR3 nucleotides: TGCAGCGTTGAATCTGCGGGACTACAAGATACGCAGTATTTT. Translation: CSVESAGLQDTQYF.

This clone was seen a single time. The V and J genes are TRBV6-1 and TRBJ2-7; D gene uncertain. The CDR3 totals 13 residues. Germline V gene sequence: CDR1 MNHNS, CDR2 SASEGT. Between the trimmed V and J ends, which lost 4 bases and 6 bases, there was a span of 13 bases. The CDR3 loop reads CASSGNSWGEQYF. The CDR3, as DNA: TGTGCCAGCAGTGGGAACAGTTGGGGCGAGCAGTACTTC.

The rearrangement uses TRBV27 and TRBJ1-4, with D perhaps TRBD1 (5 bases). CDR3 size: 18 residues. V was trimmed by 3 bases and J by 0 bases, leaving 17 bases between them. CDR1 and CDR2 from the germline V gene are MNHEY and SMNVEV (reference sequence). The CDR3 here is CASSFPMAGTATNEKLFF. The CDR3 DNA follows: TGTGCCAGCAGTTTTCCCATGGCCGGGACTGCAACTAATGAAAAACTGTTTTTT.

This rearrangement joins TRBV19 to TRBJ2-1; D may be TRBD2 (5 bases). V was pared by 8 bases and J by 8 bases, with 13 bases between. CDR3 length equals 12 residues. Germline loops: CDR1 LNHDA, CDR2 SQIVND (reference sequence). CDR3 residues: CASGRGRDEQFF. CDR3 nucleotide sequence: TGTGCCAGTGGCCGGGGAAGGGATGAGCAGTTCTTC.

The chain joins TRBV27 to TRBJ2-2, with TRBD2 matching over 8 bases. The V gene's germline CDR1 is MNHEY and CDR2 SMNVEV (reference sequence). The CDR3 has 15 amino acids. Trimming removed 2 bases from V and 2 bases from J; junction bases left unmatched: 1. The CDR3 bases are TGTGCCAGCAGTTTAGGACTAGCTAACACCGGGGAGCTGTTTTTT. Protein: CASSLGLANTGELFF.

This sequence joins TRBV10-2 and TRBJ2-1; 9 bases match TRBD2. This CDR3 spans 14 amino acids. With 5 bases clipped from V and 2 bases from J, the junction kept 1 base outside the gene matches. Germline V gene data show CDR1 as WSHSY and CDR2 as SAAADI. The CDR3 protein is CASSLAGAYNEQFF. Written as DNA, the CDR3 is TGCGCCAGCAGTTTAGCGGGAGCCTACAATGAGCAGTTCTTC.

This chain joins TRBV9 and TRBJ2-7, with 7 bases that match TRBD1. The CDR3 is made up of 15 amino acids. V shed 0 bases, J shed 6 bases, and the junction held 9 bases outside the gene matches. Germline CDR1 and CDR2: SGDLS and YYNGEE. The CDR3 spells CASSVEQGPSGEQYF. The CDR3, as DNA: TGTGCCAGCAGCGTAGAACAGGGGCCTTCGGGCGAGCAGTACTTC.

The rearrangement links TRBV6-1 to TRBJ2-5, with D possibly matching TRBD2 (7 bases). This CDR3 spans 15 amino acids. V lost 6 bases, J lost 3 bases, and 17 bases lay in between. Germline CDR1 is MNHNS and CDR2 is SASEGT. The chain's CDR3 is CASRGGGGGKETQYF. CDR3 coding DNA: TGTGCCAGCAGGGGAGGGGGAGGGGGAAAAGAGACCCAGTACTTC.

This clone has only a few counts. The CDR3 spells CASSPGRARQETQYF. Here the CDR3 DNA reads TGCGCCAGCAGCCCCGGACGGGCCCGACAAGAGACCCAGTACTTC. The rearrangement links TRBV4-1 to TRBJ2-5; unclear D gene. This CDR3 spans 15 amino acids. V dropped 4 bases and J dropped 2 bases, with 14 bases sitting between them. Germline assignment: CDR1 MGHRA and CDR2 YSYEKL.

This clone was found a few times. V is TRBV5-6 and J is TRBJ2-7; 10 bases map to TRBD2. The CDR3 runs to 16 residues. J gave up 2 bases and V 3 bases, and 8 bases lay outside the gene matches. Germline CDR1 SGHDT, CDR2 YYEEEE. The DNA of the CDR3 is TGTGCCAGCAGCTCTACTCTAGCGGGAGTGCCCTACGAGCAGTACTTC. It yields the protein CASSSTLAGVPYEQYF.

The CDR3 DNA follows: TGTGCCAGCAGGTTGGGTAGCTCCTACAATGAGCAGTTCTTC. Its translation is CASRLGSSYNEQFF. V and J are TRBV27 and TRBJ2-1; D remains unclear. V was shortened by 6 bases and J by 0 bases, with 9 bases between the two germline ends. Germline CDR1 reads MNHEY; CDR2 reads SMNVEV (reference sequence). This CDR3 region has 14 residues.

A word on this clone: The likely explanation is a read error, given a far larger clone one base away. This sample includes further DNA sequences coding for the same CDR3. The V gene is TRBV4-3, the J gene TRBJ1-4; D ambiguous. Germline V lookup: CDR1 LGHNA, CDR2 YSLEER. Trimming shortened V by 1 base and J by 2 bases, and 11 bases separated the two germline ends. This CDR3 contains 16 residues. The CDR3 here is CASSQGRVVTNEKLFF. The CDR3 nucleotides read TGCGCCAGCAGCCAAGGTCGTGTCGTCACTAATGAAAAACTGTTTTTT.

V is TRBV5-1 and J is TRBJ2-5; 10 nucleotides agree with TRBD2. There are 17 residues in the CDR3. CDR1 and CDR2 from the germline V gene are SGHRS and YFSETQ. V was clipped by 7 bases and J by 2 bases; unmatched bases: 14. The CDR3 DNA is TGCGCCAGCTACGCTCTAGCGGGAGCCGGGAATCAAGAGACCCAGTACTTC. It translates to CASYALAGAGNQETQYF.

DNA of the CDR3: TGTGCCAGCAGAACAGGTAGTCCCTACGAGCAGTACTTC. Translation: CASRTGSPYEQYF. The chain has TRBV27 and TRBJ2-7; D might be TRBD1 (5 bases). The CDR3 contains 13 residues. V lost 6 bases and J lost 2, with 11 bases in between. Germline loops: CDR1 MNHEY, CDR2 SMNVEV (reference sequence).

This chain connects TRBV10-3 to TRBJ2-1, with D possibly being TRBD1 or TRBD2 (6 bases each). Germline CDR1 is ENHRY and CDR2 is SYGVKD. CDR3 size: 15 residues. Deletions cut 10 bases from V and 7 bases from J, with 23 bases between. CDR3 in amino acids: CATRGGGTRGNEQFF. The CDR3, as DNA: TGTGCCACCCGGGGCGGCGGGACAAGGGGTAATGAGCAGTTCTTC.

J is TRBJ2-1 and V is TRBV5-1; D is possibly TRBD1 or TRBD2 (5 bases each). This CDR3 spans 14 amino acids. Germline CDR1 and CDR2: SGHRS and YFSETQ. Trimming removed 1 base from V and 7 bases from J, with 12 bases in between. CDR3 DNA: TGCGCCAGCAGCTTGTTCGGAGAGGGGAATGAGCAGTTCTTC. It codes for CASSLFGEGNEQFF.

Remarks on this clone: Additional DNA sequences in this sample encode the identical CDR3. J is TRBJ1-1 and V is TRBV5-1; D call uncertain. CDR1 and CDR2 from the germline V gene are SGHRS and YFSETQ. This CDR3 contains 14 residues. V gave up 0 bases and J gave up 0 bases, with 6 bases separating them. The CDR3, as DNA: TGCGCCAGCAGCTTGGGCCAGGTGAACACTGAAGCTTTCTTT. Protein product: CASSLGQVNTEAFF.

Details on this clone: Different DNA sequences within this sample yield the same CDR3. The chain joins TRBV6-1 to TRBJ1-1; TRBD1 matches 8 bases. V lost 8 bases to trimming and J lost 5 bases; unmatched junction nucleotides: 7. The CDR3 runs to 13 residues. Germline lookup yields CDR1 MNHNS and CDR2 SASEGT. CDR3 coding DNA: TGTGCCAGCCCCCCAGGGGGCAGGACTGAAGCTTTCTTT. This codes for CASPPGGRTEAFF.

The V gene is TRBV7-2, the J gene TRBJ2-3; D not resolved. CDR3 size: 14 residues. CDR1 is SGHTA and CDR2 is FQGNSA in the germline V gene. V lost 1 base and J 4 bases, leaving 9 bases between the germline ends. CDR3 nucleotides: TGTGCCAGCAGCTTAGAGGTGGGCGCAGATACGCAGTATTTT. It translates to CASSLEVGADTQYF.

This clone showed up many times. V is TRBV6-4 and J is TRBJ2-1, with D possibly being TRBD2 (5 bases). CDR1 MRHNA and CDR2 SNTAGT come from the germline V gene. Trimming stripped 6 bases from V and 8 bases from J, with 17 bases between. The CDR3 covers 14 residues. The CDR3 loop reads CASSAGPEVDEQFF. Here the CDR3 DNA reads TGTGCCAGCAGCGCGGGTCCTGAGGTGGATGAGCAGTTCTTC.

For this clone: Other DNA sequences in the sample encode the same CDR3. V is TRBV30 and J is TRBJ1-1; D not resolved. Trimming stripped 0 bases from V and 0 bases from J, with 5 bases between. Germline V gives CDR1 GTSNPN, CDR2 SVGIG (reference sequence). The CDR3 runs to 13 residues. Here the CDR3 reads CAWSVQVNTEAFF. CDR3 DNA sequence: TGTGCCTGGAGTGTACAAGTGAACACTGAAGCTTTCTTT.

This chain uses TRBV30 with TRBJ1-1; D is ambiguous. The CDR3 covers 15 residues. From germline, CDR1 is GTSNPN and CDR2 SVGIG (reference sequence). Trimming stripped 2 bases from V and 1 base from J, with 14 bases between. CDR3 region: CAWSPPFSGNTEAFF. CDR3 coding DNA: TGTGCCTGGAGTCCCCCTTTTAGCGGGAACACTGAAGCTTTCTTT.

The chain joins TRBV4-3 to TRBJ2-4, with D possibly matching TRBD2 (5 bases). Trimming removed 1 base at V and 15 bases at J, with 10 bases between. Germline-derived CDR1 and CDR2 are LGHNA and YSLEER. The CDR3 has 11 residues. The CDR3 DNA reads TGCGCCAGCAGCCAAGTCGGGGTGAGGTACTTC. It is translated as CASSQVGVRYF.

The CDR3 nucleotides are TGTGCCAGCAGCCCGGAGGTTTGGTACAATGAGCAGTTCTTC. Its protein product is CASSPEVWYNEQFF. This sequence joins TRBV7-7 and TRBJ2-1; possibly TRBD2 for D (5 bases). CDR1 and CDR2 (germline): SSHAT, FNYEAQ (reference sequence). Trimming took off 5 bases at V and 4 bases at J, with 12 bases between the two ends. The CDR3 spans 14 residues. The full variable domain, rest sourced from reference TRBV7-7 and TRBJ2-1, is GAGVSQSPRYKVTKRGQDVTLRCDPISSHATLYWYQQALGQGPEFLTYFNYEAQPDKSGLPSDRFSAERPEGSISTLTIQRTEQRDSAMYRCASSPEVWYNEQFFGPGTRLTVL.